This T cell receptor beta chain was obtained from a study of molecular identifiers for immune sequencing clone quantification. On the study more broadly: Replicate experiments took RNA from around 20,000 or 100,000 naive CD8 cells, divided it five ways and sequenced four. Findings and caveats of the study: The study reportedly detected spiked Jurkat TCR RNA from one cell among about 1.1 million naive cells. Highly expanded clone sizes could end up underestimated if a barcode were shared by identical TCR molecules.

In the case of this clonotype: Its antigen is not known.

From the PCR reads, TCRdb called clonotypes with MiXCR, one entry per CDR3 protein. The sample lists a few hundred thousand distinct CDR3 sequences; about 22% were seen once. Sequenced input: naive CD8+ T cells from blood, with Jurkat cell RNA spiked in. Subset described: FACS-sorted CD8+CD4-CCR7+CD45RA+ naive T cells. The clonotype comes from a human donor in good health. Some libraries in this study had Jurkat cell RNA spiked in.

The DNA of the CDR3 is TGCAGTGCTAGAGATGTAACAGGGGGCGATCCTACTGGGGATCCGTACGAGCAGTACTTC. It specifies CSARDVTGGDPTGDPYEQYF. The chain is built from TRBV20-1 and TRBJ2-7, with TRBD1 matching over 9 bases. The V and J ends lost 0 bases and 4 bases, in that order; junction bases with no gene match: 22. Germline-derived CDR1 and CDR2 are DFQATT and SNEGSKA (reference sequence). The CDR3 covers 20 residues.